This T cell receptor beta chain is drawn from a study of blood T cell repertoires in COVID-19. Study background: PBMCs, B-cell-depleted T cells, or T cells were the source of the cDNA or gDNA that made up the material.

Sequencing used immunoSEQ multiplex PCR; TCRdb keeps in-frame clones, though not all of them. The sample consists of approximately 380,000 clones, roughly 85% of them appearing once. This clone was observed a few times. From germline, CDR1 is SNHLY and CDR2 FYNNEI. Deletions cut 5 bases from V and 1 base from J, with 8 bases between. The CDR3 loop spans 13 amino acids. This chain uses TRBV2 with TRBJ1-1; D ambiguous. The specimen sequenced was peripheral blood. The TCR comes from a woman between 18 and 29 years old with acute or convalescent COVID-19. The CDR3 is CASSTGPNTEAFF. The CDR3 nucleotides read TGTGCCAGCAGTACCGGTCCGAACACTGAAGCTTTCTTT. Looking up the rest from reference TRBV2 and TRBJ1-1 gives the full variable domain: EPEVTQTPSHQVTQMGQEVILRCVPISNHLYFYWYRQILGQKVEFLVSFYNNEISEKSEIFDDQFSVERPDGSNFTLKIRSTKLEDSAMYFCASSTGPNTEAFFGQGTRLTVV.